This T cell receptor (beta chain) was sequenced in a study of molecular identifiers for immune sequencing clone quantification. The sample holds a few counts of this clonotype. MiXCR was run by TCRdb on the PCR reads, yielding one entry per CDR3 protein. The sample records 490,000 or so distinct CDR3 sequences, roughly 25% being singletons. Looked up from germline, CDR1 is MDHEN and CDR2 is SYDVKM. V gave up 5 bases and J gave up 6 bases, with 16 bases separating them. The CDR3 consists of 15 residues. This clonotype originated in a human donor in good health. Some libraries in this study had Jurkat cell RNA spiked in. The genes are TRBV28 and TRBJ1-4; D is ambiguous. Sequencing was performed on naive CD8+ T cells from blood, with Jurkat cell RNA spiked in. Subset in this sample: FACS-sorted CD8+CD4-CCR7+CD45RA+ naive T cells. The CDR3, as DNA: TGTGCCAGCAGTCGATCGGTCAACTCCGATGAAAAACTGTTTTTT. It translates to CASSRSVNSDEKLFF.